In its sample, the clone carrying this T cell receptor beta chain was seen a few times. Its cognate antigen is unknown. This sample is part of a study of T cell repertoires in cytomegalovirus infection. On the study more broadly: Recently identified HLA-C-restricted CMV epitopes were among the peptides used.

V was clipped by 0 bases and J by 3 bases; unmatched bases: 6. The CDR3 consists of 17 residues. Germline CDR1 reads SGHAT; CDR2 reads FQNNGV. TCRdb recomputed calls from the reads with MiXCR, one row per CDR3 protein. The sample consists of roughly 860,000 distinct CDR3 sequences, around a third of them appearing once. This receptor was obtained from a human donor in good health (CMV status not recorded). Some clones in this sample may be carry-over from other donors' samples. The material sequenced was cultured CD8+ T cells from PBMCs, taken from culture after CMV antigen stimulation. The chain links TRBV11-2 to TRBJ2-1; 9 bases line up with TRBD1. The CDR3 loop is CASSLDLWGQGYNEQFF. For the CDR3, the DNA is TGTGCCAGCAGCTTAGATCTCTGGGGACAGGGCTACAATGAGCAGTTCTTC. The full variable domain, completed using reference TRBV11-2 and TRBJ2-1, is EAGVAQSPRYKIIEKRQSVAFWCNPISGHATLYWYQQILGQGPKLLIQFQNNGVVDDSQLPKDRFSAERLKGVDSTLKIQPAKLEDSAVYLCASSLDLWGQGYNEQFFGPGTRLTVL.